A selection of T cell receptor beta chains follows, all from one sample in a study of graft-versus-host responses after intestinal transplantation. Generated by immunoSEQ multiplex PCR, the TCRdb table keeps only in-frame clones and is missing some. Among about 63,000 clones listed, approximately 91% were seen once. Specimen: ileum tissue, collected 357 days after transplant. The receptors here all came from a human patient who received an intestinal transplant, so some T cells may come from the graft donor. Both conserved end residues are part of each CDR3. D genes are given only for firm matches. Clone size is shown for a subset of rows, as once, few, many or a class of expanded clone.

d_gene	abundance	j_gene	len	v_gene	CDR3aa	CDR3nt
NA	NA	TRBJ2-1	14	TRBV7-2	CASSLERLYNEQFF	TGTGCCAGCAGCTTAGAGCGTCTCTACAATGAGCAGTTCTTC
NA	NA	TRBJ2-2	14	TRBV6-5	CASKHYRNTGELFF	TGTGCCAGCAAGCACTACCGCAACACCGGGGAGCTGTTTTTT
TRBD2	NA	TRBJ2-3	16	TRBV5-1	CASSLGLAQHTDTQYF	TGCGCCAGCAGCTTGGGACTAGCTCAGCACACAGATACGCAGTATTTT
TRBD1	NA	TRBJ2-7	13	TRBV6-1	CASSSGQGQMGYF	TGTGCCAGCAGCTCCGGACAGGGACAAATGGGGTACTTC
NA	NA	TRBJ1-2	14	TRBV5-1	CASSLGGLNYGYTF	TGCGCCAGCAGCTTGGGGGGGCTGAACTATGGCTACACCTTC
NA	NA	TRBJ1-6	12	TRBV27	CASSEQSSPLHF	TGTGCCAGCAGCGAACAGTCTTCACCCCTCCACTTT
NA	NA	TRBJ1-1	17	TRBV4-1	CASSQDYRQGGGTEAFF	TGCGCCAGCAGCCAAGATTATCGGCAGGGAGGGGGCACTGAAGCTTTCTTT
NA	NA	TRBJ2-3	13	TRBV6-6	CASSYSHTDTQYF	TGTGCCAGCAGTTACAGTCACACAGATACGCAGTATTTT
NA	few	TRBJ2-2	15	TRBV6-5	CASSPLPALTGELFF	TGTGCCAGCAGCCCCCTGCCCGCCCTCACCGGGGAGCTGTTTTTT
TRBD1	few	TRBJ2-7	16	TRBV5-1	CASSLRGTGGNDEQYF	TGCGCCAGCAGCCTCCGAGGGACAGGGGGCAACGACGAGCAGTACTTC
NA	NA	TRBJ1-1	14	TRBV16	CASSRDRFNTEAFF	TGTGCCAGCAGCCGAGACAGATTCAACACTGAAGCTTTCTTT
NA	NA	TRBJ1-5	14	TRBV28	CASSFLDVNQPQHF	TGTGCCAGCAGTTTTTTGGACGTTAATCAGCCCCAGCATTTT
NA	NA	TRBJ2-1	10	TRBV28	CASSFGEQFF	TGTGCCAGCAGTTTCGGTGAGCAGTTCTTC
NA	NA	TRBJ2-7	15	TRBV6-5	CASSYRTDGKDEQYF	TGTGCCAGCAGTTATCGGACAGACGGTAAGGACGAGCAGTACTTC
TRBD1	NA	TRBJ2-7	14	TRBV7-3	CASSPGQDSYEQYF	TGTGCCAGCAGCCCCGGACAGGATTCCTACGAGCAGTACTTC
TRBD1	NA	TRBJ1-1	16	TRBV5-4	CASNLFNRGMNTEAFF	TGTGCCAGCAACCTTTTTAACAGGGGAATGAACACTGAAGCTTTCTTT
NA	NA	TRBJ2-3	14	TRBV11-2	CASSLDRMADTQYF	TGTGCCAGCAGCTTAGATCGGATGGCAGATACGCAGTATTTT
NA	few	TRBJ1-1	15	TRBV6-1	CASNELGPGVTEAFF	TGTGCCAGCAATGAACTAGGCCCCGGAGTTACTGAAGCTTTCTTT
NA	NA	TRBJ1-4	15	TRBV9	CASSVMGTNNEKLFF	TGTGCCAGCAGCGTTATGGGAACGAATAATGAAAAACTGTTTTTT
NA	once	TRBJ2-7	13	TRBV28	CASSLSSSYEQYF	TGTGCCAGCAGTTTGAGTAGCTCCTACGAGCAGTACTTC
NA	NA	TRBJ1-4	13	TRBV4-1	CASSQSVSEKLFF	TGCGCCAGCAGCCAGAGCGTGAGTGAAAAACTGTTTTTT
TRBD1	NA	TRBJ1-4	13	TRBV6-1	CASSGTGNEKLFF	TGTGCCAGCAGTGGGACAGGGAATGAAAAACTGTTTTTT
NA	NA	TRBJ2-7	13	TRBV18	CASSPVSGYEQYF	TGTGCCAGCTCACCGGTCAGCGGCTACGAGCAGTACTTC
NA	NA	TRBJ2-1	14	TRBV29-1	CSVDKGSWDNEQFF	TGCAGCGTTGATAAGGGATCGTGGGACAATGAGCAGTTCTTC
NA	NA	TRBJ2-2	13	TRBV5-4	CASSLIGTGELFF	TGTGCCAGCAGCTTGATCGGGACCGGGGAGCTGTTTTTT
NA	few	TRBJ1-2	14	TRBV15	CATREAGAVYGYTF	TGTGCCACCAGAGAAGCAGGGGCAGTCTATGGCTACACCTTC
TRBD2	NA	TRBJ2-3	16	TRBV5-1	CASGTSGKSGTDTQYF	TGCGCCAGCGGGACTAGCGGGAAATCGGGCACAGATACGCAGTATTTT
NA	NA	TRBJ1-3	14	TRBV6-5	CASSVGGSGNTIYF	TGTGCCAGCAGTGTGGGAGGGTCTGGAAACACCATATATTTT
NA	NA	TRBJ1-2	15	TRBV6-5	CASSYSTLGQGGYTF	TGTGCCAGCAGTTACTCGACCTTAGGGCAGGGTGGCTACACCTTC
NA	once	TRBJ2-2	13	TRBV5-6	CASSLAYTGELFF	TGTGCCAGCAGCTTGGCGTATACCGGGGAGCTGTTTTTT
NA	NA	TRBJ2-7	14	TRBV7-9	CASSQDSNSYEQYF	TGTGCCAGCAGCCAAGACAGCAACTCCTACGAGCAGTACTTC
NA	once	TRBJ2-1	15	TRBV9	CASSVLGEPYNEQFF	TGTGCCAGCAGCGTACTGGGTGAGCCGTACAATGAGCAGTTCTTC
TRBD2	NA	TRBJ2-4	15	TRBV6-5	CASRQTSGGKNIQYF	TGTGCCAGCAGGCAGACTAGCGGGGGGAAAAACATTCAGTACTTC
NA	NA	TRBJ2-5	13	TRBV7-9	CASSYGVRETQYF	TGTGCCAGCAGCTACGGGGTCAGGGAGACCCAGTACTTC
NA	NA	TRBJ2-5	16	TRBV28	CASSEGDSRLQETQYF	TGTGCCAGCAGCGAAGGGGACTCCCGTCTCCAAGAGACCCAGTACTTC
NA	NA	TRBJ2-7	10	TRBV6-4	CASDPQGQYF	TGTGCCAGCGATCCGCAGGGGCAGTACTTC
TRBD1	NA	TRBJ2-7	19	TRBV4-1	CASSSGAPGEDRGRSEQYF	TGCGCCAGCAGCTCCGGGGCCCCAGGGGAAGACAGGGGGCGGTCCGAGCAGTACTTC
NA	NA	TRBJ2-1	14	TRBV18	CASSSRGRDNEQFF	TGTGCCAGCTCTTCCAGGGGGAGGGACAATGAGCAGTTCTTC
NA	NA	TRBJ2-2	16	TRBV10-1	CASSESRGARTGELFF	TGCGCCAGCAGTGAGTCGAGGGGGGCAAGAACCGGGGAGCTGTTTTTT
TRBD1	few	TRBJ1-1	13	TRBV7-9	CASSPGTGDEAFF	TGTGCCAGCAGCCCAGGGACAGGGGATGAAGCTTTCTTT
NA	NA	TRBJ1-4	14	TRBV4-1	CASRSDGGNEKLFF	TGCGCCAGCAGGTCGGACGGGGGTAATGAAAAACTGTTTTTT
NA	NA	TRBJ1-2	14	TRBV19	CASSILSANYGYTF	TGTGCCAGTAGTATCCTCAGCGCTAACTATGGCTACACCTTC
NA	NA	TRBJ2-5	15	TRBV18	CASSPTSAKEETQYF	TGTGCCAGCTCACCGACATCGGCCAAGGAAGAGACCCAGTACTTC
TRBD1	NA	TRBJ2-7	11	TRBV30	CAGTGGYEQYF	TGTGCCGGGACAGGGGGCTACGAGCAGTACTTC
NA	NA	TRBJ1-3	13	TRBV28	CASSSGVGNTIYF	TGTGCCAGCAGTTCAGGGGTTGGAAACACCATATATTTT
NA	NA	TRBJ1-1	11	TRBV6-5	CASGQQEEAFF	TGTGCCAGCGGTCAGCAGGAAGAAGCTTTCTTT
NA	once	TRBJ1-5	13	TRBV10-3	CAIRDSGNQPQHF	TGTGCCATCAGGGACAGTGGCAATCAGCCCCAGCATTTT
NA	NA	TRBJ2-7	15	TRBV15	CATSRDLSGIYEQYF	TGTGCCACCAGTAGAGACCTAAGCGGAATCTACGAGCAGTACTTC